This TCR beta chain was recorded in a study of T-cell reconstitution after alpha-beta-depleted transplantation in children. Study observations and caveats: Hyperexpanded clones declined; after one year, newly produced T cells mostly supplied diversity. It was reported that alpha-beta T cells came from several hundred expanded graft clones (about two months after transplant). From surviving recipient T cells and thymic progenitors came the high day-60 TCRbeta diversity observed in some patients.

Researchers prepared the TCRbeta library using unique molecular identifiers, the study reports. TCRdb used MiXCR to reprocess the PCR reads, holding one entry per CDR3 protein. The sample carries roughly 48,000 distinct CDR3 sequences, roughly 5% recorded once. This clonotype was observed many times. Antigen specificity is unknown. CDR3 size: 12 residues. The ends were cut back, 6 bases at V and 1 base at J, with 8 bases in the middle. CDR1 is DFQATT and CDR2 is SNEGSKA in the germline V gene (reference sequence). The specimen comprised PBMCs, mostly from graft donor cells, sampled 60 days after TCRalphabeta/CD19-depleted stem cell transplant. The origin of this receptor is a female patient aged 2-15 years who had a stem cell transplant for aplastic anemia, so the T cells may come from the graft donor. This chain connects TRBV20-1 to TRBJ2-3; TRBD2 might be the D (6 bases). CDR3 sequence reads: CSAQRGTDTQYF. Written as DNA, the CDR3 is TGCAGTGCGCAGCGGGGCACAGATACGCAGTATTTT.